This T cell receptor (beta chain) emerged from a study of blood T cell repertoires in COVID-19. On the study more broadly: Specimens from acute and convalescent COVID-19 originated in the United States, Italy and Spain. Sources were T cells, B-cell-depleted T cells, or PBMCs; the material itself was cDNA or gDNA.

In the original analysis: Reference gene primers were amplified, and this amplification served to estimate nucleated cell counts. Assay: immunoSEQ multiplex PCR; the TCRdb copy retains only in-frame clones and omits some. The V and J calls and clone size come from that table; D and trimming were worked out from the DNA. The table lists some 210,000 clones, about nine tenths of them singletons. V gave up 1 base and J gave up 7 bases, with 17 bases separating them. Germline loops: CDR1 LGHNA, CDR2 YNFKEQ. This CDR3 comprises 16 residues. Input material: peripheral blood. The clonotype originates from a man aged 55 to 70 who had recovered from COVID-19. V and J are TRBV4-2 and TRBJ2-1; a weak D match, TRBD1 (6 bases). In nucleotides, the CDR3 is TGTGCCAGCAGCCAAGGATCAGGGGAAGTGAGAAATGAGCAGTTCTTC. Protein product: CASSQGSGEVRNEQFF.